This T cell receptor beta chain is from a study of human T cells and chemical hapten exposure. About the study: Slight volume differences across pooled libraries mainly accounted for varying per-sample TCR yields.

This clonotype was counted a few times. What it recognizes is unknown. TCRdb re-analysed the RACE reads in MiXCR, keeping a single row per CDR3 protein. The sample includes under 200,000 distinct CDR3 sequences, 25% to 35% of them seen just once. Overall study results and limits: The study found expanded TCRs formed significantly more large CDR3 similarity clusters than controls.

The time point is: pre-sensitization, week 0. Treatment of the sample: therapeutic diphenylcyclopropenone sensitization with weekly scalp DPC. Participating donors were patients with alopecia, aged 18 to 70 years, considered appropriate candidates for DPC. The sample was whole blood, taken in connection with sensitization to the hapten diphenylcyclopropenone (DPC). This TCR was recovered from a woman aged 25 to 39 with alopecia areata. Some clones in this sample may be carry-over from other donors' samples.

The CDR3 here is CASSLAFGPNEQFF. In nucleotides, the CDR3 is TGTGCCAGCAGCTTAGCTTTCGGCCCCAATGAGCAGTTCTTC. The rearrangement uses TRBV7-2 and TRBJ2-1; no clear D gene. The CDR3 consists of 14 residues. V gave up 0 bases and J gave up 6 bases, with 9 bases separating them. Germline CDR1 and CDR2: SGHTA and FQGNSA.